This is a list of T cell receptor beta chains from one sample in a study of Graves' ophthalmopathy and Graves' hyperthyroidism. TCRdb independently ran MiXCR on the multiplex PCR reads; one entry per CDR3 protein. Here the sample spans roughly 160,000 distinct CDR3 sequences, 39% being singletons. The sequenced sample was peripheral blood. Every receptor here comes from a man aged 25-45 years with Graves' ophthalmopathy. Each CDR3 is given with its conserved first and last residue. The order of the fields is V gene, D gene, J gene, clone size, CDR3 protein, CDR3 DNA. The D gene is left open where the match is weak. Clone size is stated in some rows and not others, as once, few, many or a class when expanded.

v_call: TRBV20-1; d_call: -; j_call: TRBJ2-4; clone_size: many; cdr3_aa: CSARPPGPSKSIQYF; cdr3_nt: TGCAGTGCTAGGCCCCCCGGGCCAAGCAAAAGCATTCAGTACTTC
v_call: TRBV28; d_call: -; j_call: TRBJ1-2; clone_size: many; cdr3_aa: CASTMTGEDYGYTF; cdr3_nt: TGTGCCAGCACTATGACGGGGGAGGACTATGGCTACACCTTC
v_call: TRBV7-8; d_call: TRBD2; j_call: TRBJ2-5; clone_size: -; cdr3_aa: CASRSGRETQYF; cdr3_nt: TGTGCCAGCAGGTCCGGGAGGGAGACCCAGTACTTC
v_call: TRBV6-1; d_call: TRBD1; j_call: TRBJ1-2; clone_size: many; cdr3_aa: CASSEEGQGSTNYGYTF; cdr3_nt: TGTGCCAGCAGTGAAGAGGGACAGGGGTCCACCAACTATGGCTACACCTTC
v_call: TRBV19; d_call: -; j_call: TRBJ1-1; clone_size: few; cdr3_aa: CASRQAGATTEAFF; cdr3_nt: TGTGCCAGCCGACAGGCTGGGGCCACTACTGAAGCTTTCTTT
v_call: TRBV11-2; d_call: TRBD1; j_call: TRBJ2-7; clone_size: -; cdr3_aa: CASSFSGGQGPYEQYF; cdr3_nt: TGTGCCAGCAGCTTCTCCGGCGGACAGGGACCCTACGAGCAGTACTTC
v_call: TRBV7-2; d_call: -; j_call: TRBJ2-7; clone_size: many; cdr3_aa: CASRKTATPDLYEQYF; cdr3_nt: TGTGCCAGCAGAAAGACAGCTACTCCGGACCTTTACGAGCAGTACTTC
v_call: TRBV7-3; d_call: TRBD1; j_call: TRBJ1-1; clone_size: -; cdr3_aa: CASSSGTGEEAFF; cdr3_nt: TGTGCCAGCAGCTCCGGGACAGGGGAGGAAGCTTTCTTT
v_call: TRBV7-2; d_call: -; j_call: TRBJ2-7; clone_size: many; cdr3_aa: CASSLLFGYEQYF; cdr3_nt: TGTGCCAGCAGCTTACTGTTCGGATACGAGCAGTACTTC
v_call: TRBV9; d_call: -; j_call: TRBJ2-3; clone_size: many; cdr3_aa: CASSVSSGSTDTQYF; cdr3_nt: TGTGCCAGCAGCGTATCAAGCGGGAGCACAGATACGCAGTATTTT
v_call: TRBV13; d_call: -; j_call: TRBJ2-7; clone_size: -; cdr3_aa: CASSPKGNYEQYF; cdr3_nt: TGTGCCAGCAGTCCCAAGGGGAACTACGAGCAGTACTTC
v_call: TRBV12-3/TRBV12-4; d_call: -; j_call: TRBJ2-5; clone_size: -; cdr3_aa: CASSLGTRGTQYF; cdr3_nt: TGTGCCAGCAGTTTGGGTACACGGGGGACCCAGTACTTC
v_call: TRBV7-2; d_call: -; j_call: TRBJ2-5; clone_size: many; cdr3_aa: CASSHRDLQETQYF; cdr3_nt: TGTGCCAGCAGCCACAGGGATCTCCAAGAGACCCAGTACTTC
v_call: TRBV7-2; d_call: TRBD1; j_call: TRBJ2-3; clone_size: -; cdr3_aa: CASSLPNPREGATDTQYF; cdr3_nt: TGTGCCAGCAGCTTACCTAACCCTCGAGAGGGGGCGACAGATACGCAGTATTTT
v_call: TRBV6-5; d_call: TRBD1; j_call: TRBJ1-1; clone_size: many; cdr3_aa: CASSSTGATEAFF; cdr3_nt: TGTGCCAGCAGTTCTACAGGGGCCACTGAAGCTTTCTTT
v_call: TRBV6-1; d_call: -; j_call: TRBJ2-5; clone_size: many; cdr3_aa: CASSEDPISQETQYF; cdr3_nt: TGTGCCAGCAGTGAAGACCCAATATCCCAAGAGACCCAGTACTTC
v_call: TRBV7-8; d_call: TRBD1; j_call: TRBJ1-6; clone_size: many; cdr3_aa: CASSLAGDRGSPLHF; cdr3_nt: TGTGCCAGCAGCTTAGCGGGGGACAGGGGATCACCCCTCCACTTT
v_call: TRBV6-2/TRBV6-3; d_call: TRBD1; j_call: TRBJ1-2; clone_size: -; cdr3_aa: CASSQQGLIDYGYTF; cdr3_nt: TGTGCCAGCAGTCAACAGGGGCTAATTGACTATGGCTACACCTTC
v_call: TRBV6-2/TRBV6-3; d_call: -; j_call: TRBJ1-1; clone_size: -; cdr3_aa: CASSPWALGSEAFF; cdr3_nt: TGTGCCAGCAGCCCATGGGCGCTGGGGAGTGAAGCTTTCTTT
v_call: TRBV6-1; d_call: TRBD2; j_call: TRBJ2-5; clone_size: -; cdr3_aa: CASRPGASGRWETQYF; cdr3_nt: TGTGCCAGCAGGCCCGGGGCTAGCGGGAGGTGGGAGACCCAGTACTTC
v_call: TRBV12-3/TRBV12-4; d_call: TRBD2; j_call: TRBJ2-7; clone_size: -; cdr3_aa: CASSLSGRAYDEQYF; cdr3_nt: TGTGCCAGCAGTTTGAGCGGGAGGGCCTACGACGAGCAGTACTTC
v_call: TRBV6-4; d_call: TRBD2; j_call: TRBJ2-6; clone_size: many; cdr3_aa: CASKRLAGGEGANVLTF; cdr3_nt: TGTGCCAGCAAACGACTAGCGGGAGGGGAAGGGGCCAACGTCCTGACTTTC
v_call: TRBV28; d_call: -; j_call: TRBJ1-1; clone_size: many; cdr3_aa: CASSVPSQGKAEAFF; cdr3_nt: TGTGCCAGCAGTGTCCCGTCTCAGGGGAAGGCTGAAGCTTTCTTT
v_call: TRBV6-2/TRBV6-3; d_call: -; j_call: TRBJ1-1; clone_size: -; cdr3_aa: CASSYGIEAFF; cdr3_nt: TGTGCCAGCAGTTATGGTATCGAAGCTTTCTTT
v_call: TRBV6-1; d_call: TRBD1; j_call: TRBJ2-4; clone_size: -; cdr3_aa: CASSDRDRGDIQYF; cdr3_nt: TGTGCCAGCAGTGACCGGGACAGGGGAGACATTCAGTACTTC
v_call: TRBV18; d_call: TRBD1; j_call: TRBJ2-3; clone_size: many; cdr3_aa: CASSPRGQGMDTQYF; cdr3_nt: TGTGCCAGCTCACCGCGAGGACAGGGTATGGATACGCAGTATTTT
v_call: TRBV7-2; d_call: -; j_call: TRBJ1-5; clone_size: -; cdr3_aa: CASSKGGPTQPQHF; cdr3_nt: TGTGCCAGCAGCAAGGGGGGCCCGACCCAGCCCCAGCATTTT
v_call: TRBV18; d_call: -; j_call: TRBJ2-4; clone_size: many; cdr3_aa: CASSSLEDSFQYF; cdr3_nt: TGTGCCAGCTCATCACTAGAGGACAGTTTTCAGTACTTC
v_call: TRBV27; d_call: -; j_call: TRBJ2-7; clone_size: -; cdr3_aa: CASSLSPGVPHYEQYF; cdr3_nt: TGTGCCAGCAGTTTATCACCGGGGGTGCCTCACTACGAGCAGTACTTC
v_call: TRBV10-3; d_call: TRBD2; j_call: TRBJ2-7; clone_size: many; cdr3_aa: CAIRSGGVFREQYF; cdr3_nt: TGTGCCATCCGAAGCGGGGGCGTATTCCGGGAGCAGTACTTC
v_call: TRBV6-2/TRBV6-3; d_call: TRBD1; j_call: TRBJ2-7; clone_size: -; cdr3_aa: CASSRQGPAYEQYF; cdr3_nt: TGTGCCAGCAGTCGACAGGGTCCCGCCTACGAGCAGTACTTC
v_call: TRBV6-4; d_call: -; j_call: TRBJ2-6; clone_size: many; cdr3_aa: CASSRNPTGFGANVLTF; cdr3_nt: TGTGCCAGCAGCCGGAACCCCACAGGTTTTGGGGCCAACGTCCTGACTTTC
v_call: TRBV6-5; d_call: -; j_call: TRBJ1-1; clone_size: many; cdr3_aa: CASSYSGGGDLNTEAFF; cdr3_nt: TGTGCCAGCAGTTACTCGGGGGGGGGTGACTTGAACACTGAAGCTTTCTTT
v_call: TRBV12-3/TRBV12-4; d_call: -; j_call: TRBJ2-3; clone_size: -; cdr3_aa: CASSLGRWGGRF; cdr3_nt: TGTGCCAGCAGTTTGGGTCGGTGGGGCGGAAGGTTT
v_call: TRBV28; d_call: -; j_call: TRBJ1-1; clone_size: -; cdr3_aa: CASSRQGFLDTEAFF; cdr3_nt: TGTGCCAGCAGTAGACAAGGGTTTTTGGACACTGAAGCTTTCTTT
v_call: TRBV19; d_call: -; j_call: TRBJ1-1; clone_size: -; cdr3_aa: CASSIYRNTEAFF; cdr3_nt: TGTGCCAGTAGTATATACCGGAACACTGAAGCTTTCTTT
v_call: TRBV7-2; d_call: TRBD2; j_call: TRBJ2-2; clone_size: -; cdr3_aa: CASSLAGLYTGELFF; cdr3_nt: TGTGCCAGCAGCTTAGCGGGACTATATACCGGGGAGCTGTTTTTT
v_call: TRBV7-9; d_call: TRBD1; j_call: TRBJ2-7; clone_size: once; cdr3_aa: CASRTGGREQYF; cdr3_nt: TGTGCCAGCAGAACAGGGGGCAGGGAGCAGTACTTC
v_call: TRBV4-1; d_call: -; j_call: TRBJ1-1; clone_size: -; cdr3_aa: CASSHRQGWPEAFF; cdr3_nt: TGCGCCAGCAGCCACCGTCAAGGGTGGCCTGAAGCTTTCTTT